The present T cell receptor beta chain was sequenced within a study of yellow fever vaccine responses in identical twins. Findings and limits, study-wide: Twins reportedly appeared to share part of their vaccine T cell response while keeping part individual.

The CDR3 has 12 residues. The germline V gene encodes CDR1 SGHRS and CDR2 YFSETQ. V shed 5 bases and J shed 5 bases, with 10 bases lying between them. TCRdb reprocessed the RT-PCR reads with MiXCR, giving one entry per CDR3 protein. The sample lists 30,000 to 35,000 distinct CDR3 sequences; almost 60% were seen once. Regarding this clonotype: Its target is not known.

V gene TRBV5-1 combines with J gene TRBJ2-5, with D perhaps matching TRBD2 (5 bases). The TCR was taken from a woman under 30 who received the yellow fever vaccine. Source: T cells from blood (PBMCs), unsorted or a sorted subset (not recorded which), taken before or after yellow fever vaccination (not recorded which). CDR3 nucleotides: TGCGCCAGCAGAGGAGGCGGGGAGACCCAGTACTTC. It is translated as CASRGGGETQYF. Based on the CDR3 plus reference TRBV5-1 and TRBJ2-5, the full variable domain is KAGVTQTPRYLIKTRGQQVTLSCSPISGHRSVSWYQQTPGQGLQFLFEYFSETQRNKGNFPGRFSGRQFSNSRSEMNVSTLELGDSALYLCASRGGGETQYFGPGTRLLVL.